The clone carrying this T cell receptor beta chain has only one observation. A Seattle source enrolled patients during active infection and followed them longitudinally. In the original processing: The authors estimated nucleated cell counts from reference gene primer amplification. Measured with immunoSEQ multiplex PCR; TCRdb has only the in-frame clones, and not every one. V and J calls and clone size are those listed in that table; D and trimming were worked out from the DNA. The table has some 220,000 clones, 80% to 95% seen once. The junction had 5 bases not matched to a gene; V was cut back by 0 bases and J by 4 bases. There are 17 residues in the CDR3. Germline values: CDR1 MGHRA, CDR2 YSYEKL. The source of the sample is a study of blood T cell repertoires in COVID-19. About the research overall: Some COVID-19 samples were acute and others convalescent; all came from the United States, Italy and Spain.

Sequencing input: peripheral blood. The source is a man aged 30 to 39 with COVID-19, enrolled during active disease. The chain carries TRBV4-1 and TRBJ2-1; 11 nucleotides match TRBD1. The chain's CDR3 is CASSQDGTGGSYNEQFF. Here the CDR3 DNA reads TGCGCCAGCAGCCAAGATGGGACAGGGGGTTCGTACAATGAGCAGTTCTTC.